The 10 T cell receptor beta chains below come from one sample, sequenced in a study of blood T cell repertoires in COVID-19. TCRdb's copy holds only in-frame clones and misses some; the assay was immunoSEQ multiplex PCR. Of about 170,000 clones in the sample, around 85% were seen once. The sample consisted of peripheral blood. All receptors derive from a woman of 80 years or more with COVID-19, enrolled during active disease.

The chain couples TRBV3-1 (or the pseudogene TRBV3-2) to TRBJ1-3; TRBD1 matches at 7 bases. The CDR3 extends over 16 amino acids. The J segment lost 3 bases and the V segment lost 4 bases, leaving 9 bases of the junction unmatched. CDR1 is LGHDT and CDR2 is YNNKEL in the germline V gene (reference sequence). CDR3 protein: CASSPQDRVDGNTIYF. The DNA of the CDR3 is TGTGCCAGCAGCCCTCAAGACAGGGTGGATGGAAACACCATATATTTT.

The gene calls are TRBV24-1 and TRBJ2-7; tentatively, D is TRBD1 (6 bases). Germline CDR1 KGHDR, CDR2 SFDVKD. The CDR3 is made up of 13 amino acids. Trimming pared 6 bases from V and 9 bases from J, leaving 17 bases between. The CDR3 protein is CATSKDTGSGQYF. The CDR3 region has the DNA TGTGCCACCAGTAAAGATACAGGGTCTGGGCAGTACTTC.

This clone was seen a handful of times. CDR3 in DNA: TGCAGTGCTAGTCAACTAGCGGGGGGGCTAGGGACCGGGGAGCTGTTTTTT. Residues: CSASQLAGGLGTGELFF. This sequence joins TRBV20-1 and TRBJ2-2; 13 bases are shared with TRBD2. Germline values: CDR1 DFQATT, CDR2 SNEGSKA (reference sequence). V dropped 3 bases and J dropped 5; count of bases not matched to a gene: 9. The CDR3 loop spans 17 amino acids.

This chain links TRBV19 with TRBJ1-5; 9 bases agree with TRBD1. The germline V gene has CDR1 LNHDA and CDR2 SQIVND (reference sequence). The CDR3 length is 14 residues. V trimming: 6 bases; J trimming: 3 bases; junction bases outside the gene matches: 3. CDR3 coding DNA: TGTGCCAGTAGGGAACAGGGGGCCAATCAGCCCCAGCATTTT. Protein product: CASREQGANQPQHF. Drawing the rest from reference TRBV19 and TRBJ1-5, the complete variable domain is DGGITQSPKYLFRKEGQNVTLSCEQNLNHDAMYWYRQDPGQGLRLIYYSQIVNDFQKGDIAEGYSVSREKKESFPLTVTSAQKNPTAFYLCASREQGANQPQHFGDGTRLSIL.

The chain is built from TRBV6-4 and TRBJ2-2; D is uncertain. With 4 bases removed from V and 11 bases from J, the gap between germline ends came to 20 bases. This CDR3 region has 15 residues. Germline values: CDR1 MRHNA, CDR2 SNTAGT. The CDR3 sequence: CASSAISQNRGELFF. The CDR3 DNA reads as TGTGCCAGCAGTGCGATTAGCCAGAACCGTGGTGAGCTGTTTTTT.

This chain connects TRBV7-2 to TRBJ2-1; TRBD2 matches at 8 bases. The J segment lost 5 bases and the V segment lost 3 bases, leaving 9 bases of the junction unmatched. Germline V gives CDR1 SGHTA, CDR2 FQGNSA. There are 16 residues in the CDR3. The CDR3 is CASSFQSGGAHNEQFF. The CDR3 bases are TGTGCCAGCAGCTTTCAGTCCGGGGGGGCCCACAATGAGCAGTTCTTC. The full variable domain, its missing parts supplied by reference TRBV7-2 and TRBJ2-1, is GAGVSQSPSNKVTEKGKDVELRCDPISGHTALYWYRQSLGQGLEFLIYFQGNSAPDKSGLPSDRFSAERTGGSVSTLTIQRTQQEDSAVYLCASSFQSGGAHNEQFFGPGTRLTVL.

V is TRBV9 and J is TRBJ2-7, with D possibly TRBD2 on 6 matching bases. Germline V gives CDR1 SGDLS, CDR2 YYNGEE. V was shortened by 4 bases and J by 6 bases, with 14 bases between the two germline ends. The CDR3 runs 13 residues. The CDR3 reads CASSLGTLSEQYF. CDR3 in DNA: TGTGCCAGCAGCCTCGGGACTCTAAGCGAGCAGTACTTC.

This clone was counted once. The V call is TRBV18, the J call TRBJ2-7, with TRBD1 identical over 11 bases. Germline CDR1 and CDR2: KGHSH and LQKENI. The V gene end was trimmed by 4 bases and the J gene end by 0 bases; junction bases not matched to a gene: 11. This CDR3 has 18 residues. The CDR3 protein is CASSRTGGGSGISYEQYF. CDR3 DNA: TGTGCCAGCTCACGGACAGGGGGCGGTTCAGGTATCTCCTACGAGCAGTACTTC.

The J gene is TRBJ1-4, the V gene TRBV11-2; unclear D gene. Germline V gene sequence: CDR1 SGHAT, CDR2 FQNNGV. V lost 5 bases, J lost 7 bases, and 17 bases lay in between. The CDR3 totals 15 residues. CDR3 DNA: TGTGCCAGCAGCCTATACCCATACGAGGGTGAAAAACTGTTTTTT. Translating gives CASSLYPYEGEKLFF.

This chain connects TRBV6-1 to TRBJ1-2; D is ambiguous. Germline lookup yields CDR1 MNHNS and CDR2 SASEGT. CDR3 size: 13 residues. V gave up 1 base and J gave up 4 bases, with 7 bases separating them. The CDR3, as DNA: TGTGCCAGCAGTGAAGGACCGGGCTATGGCTACACCTTC. Amino acid sequence: CASSEGPGYGYTF.